The sequence of this TCR beta chain was determined in a study of Ad26.COV2.S vaccination and SARS-CoV-2 variants. Treatment given: over 15 received Ad26.COV2.S at low or high dose, single or two shots; roughly five received placebo; per-sample allocation not given. Following the first vaccine or placebo injection, samples were taken on day 63. The administered vaccine (an Ad26 vector) expressed Wuhan-strain SARS-CoV-2 spike. Between the trimmed V and J ends, which lost 1 base and 11 bases, there was a span of 14 bases. This CDR3 contains 13 residues. Clones were sequenced by immunoSEQ multiplex PCR, and TCRdb holds only the in-frame ones, with some missing. The profile shows almost 400,000 clones, about 88% of them singletons.

The receptor's source is a person aged 18-60 years who received the Ad26.COV2.S COVID-19 vaccine or a placebo. V usage is TRBV12-3 or TRBV12-4 and J usage is TRBJ1-1; D possibly corresponds to TRBD1 (5 bases). Sequenced material: peripheral blood, taken in a trial of Ad26.COV2.S vaccine versus placebo. This CDR3 is CASSLGQLRGAFF. As DNA, the CDR3 is TGTGCCAGCAGTTTAGGGCAACTTCGGGGCGCTTTCTTT.